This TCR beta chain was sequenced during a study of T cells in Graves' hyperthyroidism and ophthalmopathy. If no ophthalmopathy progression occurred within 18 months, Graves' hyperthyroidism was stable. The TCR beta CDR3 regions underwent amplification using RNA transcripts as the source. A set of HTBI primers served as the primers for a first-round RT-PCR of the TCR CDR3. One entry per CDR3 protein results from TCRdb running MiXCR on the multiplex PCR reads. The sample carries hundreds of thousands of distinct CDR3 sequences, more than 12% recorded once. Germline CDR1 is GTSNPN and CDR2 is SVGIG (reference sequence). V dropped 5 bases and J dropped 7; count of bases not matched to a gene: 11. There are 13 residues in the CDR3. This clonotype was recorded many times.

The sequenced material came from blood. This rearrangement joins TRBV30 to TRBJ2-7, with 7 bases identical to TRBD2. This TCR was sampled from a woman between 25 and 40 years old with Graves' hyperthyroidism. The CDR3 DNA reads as TGTGCCTGGGGGGGGGGGATTCCGGAGGAGCAGTACTTC. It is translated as CAWGGGIPEEQYF.